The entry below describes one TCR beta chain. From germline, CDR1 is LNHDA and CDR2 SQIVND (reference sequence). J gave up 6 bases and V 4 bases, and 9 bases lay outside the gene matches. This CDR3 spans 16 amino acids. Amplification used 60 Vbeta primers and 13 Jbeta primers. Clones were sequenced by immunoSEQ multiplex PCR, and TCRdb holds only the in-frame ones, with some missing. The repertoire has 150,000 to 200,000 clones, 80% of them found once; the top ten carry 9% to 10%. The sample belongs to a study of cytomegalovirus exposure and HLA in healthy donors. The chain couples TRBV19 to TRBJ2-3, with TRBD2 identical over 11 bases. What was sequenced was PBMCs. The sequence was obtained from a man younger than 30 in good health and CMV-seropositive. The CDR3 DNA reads TGTGCCAGTAGTAAGACTAGCGGGAAAGTCCGGGATACGCAGTATTTT. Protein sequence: CASSKTSGKVRDTQYF.